This T cell receptor beta chain was identified in a study of blood T cell repertoires in COVID-19 (TCRdb year 2020). For context, the study as a whole: Samples covering the acute and convalescent phases of COVID-19 were provided by collaborators in the United States, Italy and Spain. The prospective study material was composed of cDNA or gDNA derived from T cells, B-cell-depleted T cells, or PBMCs. The dataset comprised deeply sampled blood TCRbeta repertoires from subjects exposed to, actively infected with, or recovered from COVID-19. The repertoires were made available in a free public database intended to serve as a resource for research on the immune response to SARS-CoV-2. Samples came from the ongoing ImmuneRACE study (first 160 participants) plus 1,254 subjects from 6 global collaborators. Nearly every sample came with metadata listing a de-identified subject ID, COVID-19 status, age in years and sex. Where available, HLA class I and class II types were taken from metadata supplied by the sample provider and were not determined by assay-based typing.

General conclusions and limits of the study: The quantity of clinical and demographic metadata differed by source and by participant and was supplied without curation.

From cysteine to phenylalanine, the CDR3 is 15 amino acids long. The kept DNA is CDR3 alone, 45 bases in frame from the first base. V is pared back by 4 bases and J by 4 bases, with 14 bases lying between the germline termini. The CDR1 and CDR2 encoded by the germline V gene are MGHDK and SYGVNS. A word on this clone: Its antigen has not been determined. Base quality data are lacking; no much larger clone is found one base away.

The immunoSEQ Assay, a bias-controlled multiplex PCR, was used to amplify TCRbeta CDR3 regions from genomic DNA. Turning to the authors' computational methods: The number of nucleated cells in each sample was estimated from the amplification of reference gene primers within the assay. Sequence reads were collapsed and filtered to measure the absolute abundance of every unique TCRbeta CDR3 rearrangement. For each sample, productive Simpson clonality was calculated as the square root of Simpson's diversity index across productive rearrangements. TCRdb carries this immuneACCESS record with in-frame sequences only. Its versions omit some clonotypes, under half of them owing to an unresolved V gene in the studies checked, with the rest unexplained. V and J calls and clone size follow that table, whereas D and trimming were derived from the DNA. Across this sample there are roughly 42,000 clones, with 90% to 95% seen only once. 0.3% to 0.4% of the sample is in the top ten clones.

At one collaborating source in Seattle, patients were enrolled during active infection and were followed longitudinally through the course of disease. Each collaborating institution followed its own protocols to collect whole blood in K2EDTA tubes. For TCRbeta analysis, collaborators shipped samples as frozen whole blood, isolated PBMCs, or DNA extracted from either of those sample types. The sequence links TRBV25-1 to TRBJ1-3, with the identity of the D gene unclear. Sequencing input: peripheral blood. The receptor comes from a man in his fifties with COVID-19, enrolled during active disease. The CDR3 corresponds to CASSGGSTAGNTIYF. The base sequence is TGTGCCAGCAGTGGCGGTTCGACGGCAGGAAACACCATATATTTT.